The 28 T cell receptor beta chains given below trace back to one sample, sequenced in a study of T cell repertoires in cytomegalovirus infection. TCRdb used MiXCR to reprocess the reads, holding one entry per CDR3 protein. The profile shows fewer than 85,000 distinct CDR3 sequences, about 45% of them singletons. Antigen specificity for these receptors is unknown. Specimen: CD8+ T cells from cultured PBMCs, collected from culture after CMV antigen stimulation. These receptors all stem from a human donor in good health (CMV status not recorded). Some clones in this sample may be carry-over from other donors' samples.

CDR3 bases: TGTGCCAGCAGCTCAAAGGGCGAGCAGTACTTC. As protein: CASSSKGEQYF. The chain links TRBV7-3 to TRBJ2-7, with D hard to call. Trimming left V 4 bases short and J 6 bases short, with 7 bases between. This CDR3 is built from 11 residues. Germline CDR1 is SGHTA and CDR2 is FQGTGA.

A remark on this clonotype: One end of the junction fails to match germline, which may point to a read error. V usage is TRBV5-4 and J usage is TRBJ1-4; tentative D call: TRBD1 (5 bases). This CDR3 region has 13 residues. Germline V gene sequence: CDR1 SGHNT, CDR2 YYREEE (reference sequence). In DNA form, the CDR3 reads TGTGCCAGCAGCCTTGAAGCGGGAGGGGCCCGGCGTTTT. This sequence encodes CASSLEAGGARRF.

In its sample, this clonotype was seen many times. V usage is TRBV6-5 and J usage is TRBJ1-2; tentatively, D is TRBD1 (5 bases). This CDR3 spans 13 amino acids. In germline, CDR1 is MNHEY, CDR2 SVGAGI. The V end was cut by 2 bases, the J end by 4 bases, with 8 bases between. This chain's CDR3 is CASSYAGLYGYTF. The CDR3, as DNA: TGTGCCAGCAGTTACGCAGGGCTCTATGGCTACACCTTC.

The chain has TRBV11-2 and TRBJ1-2; D gene unclear. Germline-derived CDR1 and CDR2 are SGHAT and FQNNGV. The CDR3 is 13 amino acids. V was shortened by 2 bases and J by 4 bases, with 8 bases between the two germline ends. In DNA form, the CDR3 reads TGTGCCAGCAGCTTATATACTGGCTATGGCTACACCTTC. It yields the protein CASSLYTGYGYTF.

This clonotype came up once. The CDR3 spells CASGLALNGNTIYF. Written as DNA, the CDR3 is TGTGCTAGTGGTTTGGCCCTCAATGGAAACACCATATATTTT. The V gene is TRBV12-5, the J gene TRBJ1-3; D is undetermined. Germline lookup yields CDR1 LGHNT and CDR2 FRNRAP. Trimming cost V 1 base and J 3 bases, with 7 bases left between them. This CDR3 is 14 amino acids long. The full variable domain, rest sourced from reference TRBV12-5 and TRBJ1-3, is DARVTQTPRHKVTEMGQEVTMRCQPILGHNTVFWYRQTMMQGLELLAYFRNRAPLDDSGMPKDRFSAEMPDATLATLKIQPSEPRDSAVYFCASGLALNGNTIYFGEGSWLTVV.

V is TRBV7-3 and J is TRBJ2-3; 14 bases agree with TRBD2. This CDR3 is built from 17 residues. V was pared by 0 bases and J by 4 bases, with 3 bases of the junction left unmatched. Per germline, CDR1 SGHTA and CDR2 FQGTGA. The CDR3 sequence is CASSLTGLAGGSDTQYF. CDR3 in DNA: TGTGCCAGCAGCTTAACCGGACTAGCGGGAGGATCAGATACGCAGTATTTT.

This chain joins TRBV6-5 and TRBJ1-4; the match to TRBD1 covers 8 bases. The CDR3 has 14 amino acids. Per germline, CDR1 MNHEY and CDR2 SVGAGI. V was pared by 6 bases and J by 8 bases, with 8 bases of the junction left unmatched. CDR3 sequence (DNA): TGTGCCAGCAGCCCCGGACAGGGCGGAGAAAAACTGTTTTTT. It is translated as CASSPGQGGEKLFF.

The chain couples TRBV7-9 to TRBJ2-2; 9 bases fit TRBD2. From germline, CDR1 is SEHNR and CDR2 FQNEAQ (reference sequence). J gave up 1 base and V 5 bases, and 8 bases lay outside the gene matches. The CDR3 spans 17 residues. CDR3 in amino acids: CASSGDSSGVNTGELFF. Here the CDR3 DNA reads TGTGCCAGCAGCGGGGACTCTAGCGGGGTGAACACCGGGGAGCTGTTTTTT.

V is TRBV12-3 or TRBV12-4 and J is TRBJ2-7; D possibly uses TRBD1 or TRBD2 (5 bases each). The CDR3 is 11 residues long. Trimming removed 3 bases at V and 10 bases at J, with 10 bases between. CDR3 DNA sequence: TGTGCCAGCAGTTTTGGGGGAGAACAGTACTTC. Its translation is CASSFGGEQYF.

This clonotype was seen a few times. This chain connects TRBV6-6 to TRBJ1-6; D call uncertain. Germline V gene data show CDR1 as MNHNY and CDR2 as SVGAGI (reference sequence). Trimming took off 10 bases at V and 9 bases at J, with 13 bases between the two ends. CDR3 length: 12 amino acids. DNA for the CDR3: TGTGCCACCTGGGGAGATCCTTCACCCCTCCACTTT. This codes for CATWGDPSPLHF.

V is TRBV4-3 and J is TRBJ2-2; D remains ambiguous. The germline V gene encodes CDR1 LGHNA and CDR2 YSLEER. V was trimmed by 0 bases and J by 9 bases, leaving 5 bases between them. This CDR3 contains 12 residues. In DNA form, the CDR3 reads TGCGCCAGCAGCCAAGATTTATGGGAGCTGTTTTTT. This encodes CASSQDLWELFF.

The chain carries TRBV7-2 and TRBJ2-1; TRBD2 matches 11 bases. Germline assignment: CDR1 SGHTA and CDR2 FQGNSA. The CDR3 covers 20 residues. The V segment lost 5 bases and the J segment 1 base; nucleotides outside the gene matches: 16. The chain's CDR3 is CASSPPLGVAGGPSYNEQFF. The CDR3 DNA reads TGTGCCAGCAGCCCCCCCTTAGGAGTAGCGGGAGGGCCTTCCTACAATGAGCAGTTCTTC. Using reference TRBV7-2 and TRBJ2-1 for the parts outside the CDR3, the full variable domain is GAGVSQSPSNKVTEKGKDVELRCDPISGHTALYWYRQSLGQGLEFLIYFQGNSAPDKSGLPSDRFSAERTGGSVSTLTIQRTQQEDSAVYLCASSPPLGVAGGPSYNEQFFGPGTRLTVL.

The chain links TRBV6-6 to TRBJ1-4, with unresolved D. V was pared by 4 bases and J by 14 bases, with 8 bases between. Germline V CDR1 and CDR2: MNHNY, SVGAGI (reference sequence). The CDR3 consists of 10 residues. CDR3 DNA: TGTGCCAGCAGTTCGGCCGCCCTGTTTTTT. Protein sequence: CASSSAALFF.

Written as DNA, the CDR3 is TGTGCCAGCAGCGTAGAACAGAGGGAACCCTTCACAGATACGCAGTATTTT. This translates into CASSVEQREPFTDTQYF. The V call is TRBV9, the J call TRBJ2-3; tentative D call: TRBD2 (5 bases). CDR3 length equals 17 residues. Germline CDR1 SGDLS, CDR2 YYNGEE. Trimming left V 0 bases short and J 2 bases short, with 16 bases between.

A note on this clonotype: One end of the junction fails to match germline, which may point to a read error. The genes are TRBV7-8 and TRBJ2-1, with 8 bases aligning to TRBD2. The germline gives CDR1 SGHVS, CDR2 FQNEAQ. This CDR3 spans 20 amino acids. The chain's CDR3 is CASSLGRPAGVTISYNERFF. The CDR3 DNA is TGTGCCAGCAGCTTAGGCCGGCCAGCGGGAGTAACCATTTCCTACAATGAGCGGTTCTTC.

The CDR3 nucleotides read TGTGCCAGCAGCTCACTAGCGGGAGGCTCCTACGAGCAGTACTTC. This encodes CASSSLAGGSYEQYF. V and J are TRBV7-2 and TRBJ2-7; TRBD2 matches at 12 bases. CDR1 is SGHTA, CDR2 FQGNSA, per germline. The CDR3 is 15 residues long. Germline trimming cut 4 bases from V and 0 bases from J; bases unmatched to any gene: 1.

In DNA, the CDR3 is TGTGCTAGTGGGTCAGGGGGTTCGGGCACTGAAGCTTTCTTT. This sequence encodes CASGSGGSGTEAFF. This chain uses TRBV12-5 with TRBJ1-1, with 7 bases that match TRBD1. Germline V gene lookup returns CDR1 LGHNT and CDR2 FRNRAP. There are 14 residues in the CDR3. Trimming cost V 6 bases and J 4 bases; bases outside gene matches: 8.

The chain uses TRBV5-1 and TRBJ2-3, with D perhaps TRBD1 (5 bases). The CDR3 consists of 16 residues. Trimming pared 0 bases from V and 0 bases from J, leaving 11 bases between. CDR1 SGHRS and CDR2 YFSETQ come from the germline V gene. The CDR3 region has the DNA TGCGCCAGCAGCTTGGCTGGGGCCTCTAGCACAGATACGCAGTATTTT. Residues: CASSLAGASSTDTQYF.

The J gene is TRBJ2-2, the V gene TRBV27, with D tentatively TRBD2 (6 bases). The CDR3 has 19 amino acids. Germline V gene lookup returns CDR1 MNHEY and CDR2 SMNVEV (reference sequence). The V end lost 1 base, the J end lost 2 bases, and 20 bases lay between the germline ends. CDR3 protein: CASSLYVAEPPLNTGELFF. The CDR3 nucleotides read TGTGCCAGCAGTTTATATGTAGCGGAGCCCCCTCTAAACACCGGGGAGCTGTTTTTT.

The chain links TRBV3-1 to TRBJ2-7; the match to TRBD2 covers 7 bases. Unmatched junction bases numbered 7, after V lost 3 bases and J lost 5 bases. The CDR3 has 14 residues. Germline-derived CDR1 and CDR2 are LGHDT and YNNKEL (reference sequence). This chain's CDR3 is CASSQGGTIHEQYF. As DNA, the CDR3 is TGTGCCAGCAGCCAGGGGGGGACTATCCACGAGCAGTACTTC.

This clonotype was picked up one time. CDR3 nucleotide sequence: TGTGCCAGCAGTCAGGGGGACAGATTGAATTCACCCCTCCACTTT. Its protein is CASSQGDRLNSPLHF. The chain has TRBV7-2 and TRBJ1-6, with 7 bases identical to TRBD1. This CDR3 is 15 amino acids long. After removal of 6 bases from V and 7 bases from J, the junction contained 9 bases not matched to a gene. Germline V lookup: CDR1 SGHTA, CDR2 FQGNSA.

V is TRBV5-6 and J is TRBJ1-5; D gene ambiguous. The germline CDR1 and CDR2 sequences are SGHDT and YYEEEE. The CDR3 length is 15 residues. Trimming pared 2 bases from V and 0 bases from J, leaving 9 bases between. The CDR3 sequence: CASSLLGVSNQPQHF. As DNA, the CDR3 is TGTGCCAGCAGCTTACTAGGCGTTAGCAATCAGCCCCAGCATTTT.

The chain is built from TRBV12-5 and TRBJ1-1; D remains ambiguous. Trimming took off 4 bases at V and 6 bases at J, with 15 bases between the two ends. Looked up from germline, CDR1 is LGHNT and CDR2 is FRNRAP. This CDR3 is built from 14 residues. This CDR3 reads CASGWALGMAEAFF. The CDR3 DNA follows: TGTGCTAGTGGTTGGGCGCTCGGGATGGCTGAAGCTTTCTTT.

DNA of the CDR3: TGTGCCAGCACCTTCCGGGGGGCCAAAAACATTCAGTACTTC. Translated: CASTFRGAKNIQYF. The J gene is TRBJ2-4, the V gene TRBV6-1; possibly TRBD2 for D (6 bases). The V gene lost 7 bases and the J gene lost 1 base, with 11 bases spanning the gap. CDR3 length: 14 residues. CDR1 MNHNS and CDR2 SASEGT come from the germline V gene.

The chain recombines TRBV7-2 with TRBJ2-5, with D possibly matching TRBD2 (6 bases). V was shortened by 6 bases and J by 3 bases, with 14 bases between the two germline ends. CDR1 SGHTA and CDR2 FQGNSA come from the germline V gene. The CDR3 runs to 14 residues. Here the CDR3 DNA reads TGTGCCAGCAGGTGGTACGGCGGGGAAGAGACCCAGTACTTC. Translated: CASRWYGGEETQYF. Variable domain in full (rest from reference TRBV7-2 and TRBJ2-5): GAGVSQSPSNKVTEKGKDVELRCDPISGHTALYWYRQSLGQGLEFLIYFQGNSAPDKSGLPSDRFSAERTGGSVSTLTIQRTQQEDSAVYLCASRWYGGEETQYFGPGTRLLVL.

The chain recombines TRBV19 with TRBJ2-7, with D possibly being TRBD1 or TRBD2 (5 bases each). The CDR3 is made up of 15 amino acids. Trimming removed 9 bases at V and 2 bases at J, with 20 bases between. Germline CDR1 is LNHDA and CDR2 is SQIVND (reference sequence). The CDR3 DNA follows: TGTGCCAGGAAAACAGGACTGGGGCTTACCTACGAGCAGTACTTC. Translating gives CARKTGLGLTYEQYF.

The chain carries TRBV27 and TRBJ2-7; 8 positions match TRBD1. There are 15 residues in the CDR3. CDR1 is MNHEY and CDR2 is SMNVEV in the germline V gene (reference sequence). The V gene end was trimmed by 6 bases and the J gene end by 2 bases; junction bases not matched to a gene: 9. CDR3 in amino acids: CASRIRDRPTYEQYF. CDR3 DNA sequence: TGTGCCAGCAGGATCCGGGACAGGCCTACCTACGAGCAGTACTTC.

The CDR3 bases are TGTGCCAGCTGGGAAGGGGCCTATGGCTACACCTTC. Translating gives CASWEGAYGYTF. The rearrangement uses TRBV6-6 and TRBJ1-2; D is possibly TRBD1 (5 bases). CDR3 length: 12 residues. CDR1 MNHNY and CDR2 SVGAGI come from the germline V gene (reference sequence). Trimming removed 8 bases at V and 4 bases at J, with 11 bases between.